This T cell receptor beta chain was identified in a study of blood T cell repertoires in COVID-19. The CDR3 is 13 amino acids. CDR1 and CDR2 from the germline V gene are SSHAT and FNYEAQ (reference sequence). Original methodology: Cell counts per sample came from amplifying reference gene primers. Here immunoSEQ multiplex PCR was the method, and the copy in TCRdb shows in-frame clones only, minus some. The V and J calls and clone size are taken from that table; D and trimming were inferred from the DNA. Of about 75,000 clones in the sample, roughly 90% were seen once. This clone was seen more than once but under ten times. One end of the junction fails to match germline, which may point to a read error.

The receptor was isolated from a woman aged 45-60 years with acute or convalescent COVID-19. The chain recombines TRBV7-7 with TRBJ2-2; D is ambiguous. The specimen was peripheral blood. The CDR3 DNA follows: TGTGCTAGCAGCTTGCGAGACACCGGGGAGCTGTTTTTT. It codes for CASSLRDTGELFF.